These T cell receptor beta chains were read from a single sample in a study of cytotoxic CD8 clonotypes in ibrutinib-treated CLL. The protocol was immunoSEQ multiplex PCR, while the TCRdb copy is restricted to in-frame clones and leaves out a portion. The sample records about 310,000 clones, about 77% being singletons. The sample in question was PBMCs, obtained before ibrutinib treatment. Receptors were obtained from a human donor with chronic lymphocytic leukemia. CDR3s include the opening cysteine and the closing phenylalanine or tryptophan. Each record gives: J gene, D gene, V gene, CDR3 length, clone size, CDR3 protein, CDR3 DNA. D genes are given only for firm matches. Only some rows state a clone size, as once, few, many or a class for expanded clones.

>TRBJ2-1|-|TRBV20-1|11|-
CSASVWNEQFF
TGCAGTGCCAGTGTTTGGAATGAGCAGTTCTTC
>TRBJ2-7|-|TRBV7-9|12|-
CASSSRQYEQYF
TGTGCCAGCAGCTCCCGACAGTACGAGCAGTACTTC
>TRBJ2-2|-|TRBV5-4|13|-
CASSLDYGGELFF
TGTGCCAGCAGCTTGGATTATGGCGGGGAGCTGTTTTTT
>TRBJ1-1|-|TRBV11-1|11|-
CASKRWTEAFF
TGTGCCAGTAAGAGGTGGACTGAAGCTTTCTTT
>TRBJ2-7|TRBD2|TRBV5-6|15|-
CASSLGTSGVYEQYF
TGTGCCAGCAGCTTAGGGACTAGCGGAGTCTACGAGCAGTACTTC
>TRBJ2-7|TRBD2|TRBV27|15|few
CASSFSSGIVYEQYF
TGTGCCAGCAGTTTCTCTAGCGGGATCGTCTACGAGCAGTACTTC
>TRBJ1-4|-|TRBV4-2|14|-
CASSQDRAVGKLFF
TGTGCCAGCAGCCAAGACCGGGCGGTGGGGAAACTGTTTTTT
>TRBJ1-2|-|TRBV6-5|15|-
CASSVTGRGVYGYTF
TGTGCCAGCAGTGTCACAGGGAGGGGAGTATATGGCTACACCTTC
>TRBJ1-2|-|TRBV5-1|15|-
CASSLDRSSWYGYTF
TGCGCCAGCAGCTTGGACAGGTCTTCTTGGTATGGCTACACCTTC
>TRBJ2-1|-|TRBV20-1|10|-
CSASFNEQFF
TGCAGTGCTAGTTTCAATGAGCAGTTCTTC
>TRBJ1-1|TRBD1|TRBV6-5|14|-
CASTVGTGVTEAFF
TGTGCCAGCACCGTCGGGACAGGGGTCACTGAAGCTTTCTTT
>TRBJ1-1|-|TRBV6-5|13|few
CASIDPWFGEAFF
TGTGCCAGCATAGATCCCTGGTTCGGTGAAGCTTTCTTT
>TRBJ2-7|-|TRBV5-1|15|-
CASSSLSWGNDEQYF
TGCGCCAGCAGCTCTTTAAGTTGGGGAAACGACGAGCAGTACTTC
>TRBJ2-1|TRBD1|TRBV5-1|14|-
CASSSGTGMNEQFF
TGCGCCAGCAGCTCCGGGACAGGGATGAATGAGCAGTTCTTC
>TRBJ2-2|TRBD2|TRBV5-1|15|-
CASSLEGGETRELFF
TGCGCCAGCAGCCTCGAGGGAGGGGAAACCCGGGAGCTGTTTTTT
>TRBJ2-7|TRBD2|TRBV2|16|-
CASSLRLAGARYEQYF
TGTGCCAGCAGTTTGAGACTAGCGGGGGCTCGCTACGAGCAGTACTTC
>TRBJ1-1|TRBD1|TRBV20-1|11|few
CSAPGGTEAFF
TGCAGTGCTCCAGGGGGCACTGAAGCTTTCTTT
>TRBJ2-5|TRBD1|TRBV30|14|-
CAWDRDSYQETQYF
TGTGCCTGGGACAGGGATTCGTACCAAGAGACCCAGTACTTC
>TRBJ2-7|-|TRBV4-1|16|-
CASSQTSGGGFYEQYF
TGCGCCAGCAGCCAGACTTCAGGGGGAGGTTTCTACGAGCAGTACTTC
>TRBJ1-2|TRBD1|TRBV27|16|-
CASSAFLGTGIFGYTF
TGTGCCAGCAGTGCCTTCCTCGGGACAGGGATTTTTGGCTACACCTTC
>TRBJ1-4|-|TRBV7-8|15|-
CASSFLEGRYEKLFF
TGTGCCAGCAGCTTCCTAGAGGGACGGTACGAAAAACTGTTTTTT
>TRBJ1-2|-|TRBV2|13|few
CASPGEPNYGYTF
TGTGCCAGCCCGGGGGAACCTAACTATGGCTACACCTTC
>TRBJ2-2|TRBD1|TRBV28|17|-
CASSQTWTGSMTGELFF
TGTGCCAGCAGTCAGACTTGGACAGGGTCGATGACCGGGGAGCTGTTTTTT
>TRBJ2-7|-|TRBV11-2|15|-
CASSLGAFEAYEQYF
TGTGCCAGCAGCTTAGGGGCATTCGAGGCATACGAGCAGTACTTC
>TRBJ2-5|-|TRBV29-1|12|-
CSVYGRQETQYF
TGCAGCGTCTACGGTAGGCAAGAGACCCAGTACTTC
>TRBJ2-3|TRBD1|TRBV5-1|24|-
CASSLAIWGQGAKRESSRPDTQYF
TGCGCCAGCAGCTTGGCCATCTGGGGACAGGGGGCGAAGCGGGAGTCTAGTCGCCCAGATACGCAGTATTTT
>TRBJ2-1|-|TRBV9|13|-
CASDALSGNEQFF
TGTGCCAGCGACGCCTTGAGCGGCAATGAGCAGTTCTTC
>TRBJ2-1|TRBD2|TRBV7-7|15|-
CASSPTSGKYNEQFF
TGTGCTAGCAGCCCGACTAGCGGAAAATACAATGAGCAGTTCTTC
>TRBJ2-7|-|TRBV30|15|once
CAWSWVSQSSYEQYF
TGTGCCTGGAGTTGGGTTAGCCAGAGCTCCTACGAGCAGTACTTC
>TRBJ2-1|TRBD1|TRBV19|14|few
CASMETGGGDEQFF
TGTGCCAGTATGGAGACAGGGGGAGGGGATGAGCAGTTCTTC
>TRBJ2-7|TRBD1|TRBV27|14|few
CASSFMGTDYEQYF
TGTGCCAGCAGTTTCATGGGGACAGACTACGAGCAGTACTTC
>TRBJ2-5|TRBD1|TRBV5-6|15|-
CASSVSGTGWETQYF
TGTGCCAGCAGCGTATCCGGGACAGGGTGGGAGACCCAGTACTTC
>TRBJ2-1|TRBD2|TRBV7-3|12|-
CASSPRGGEQFF
TGTGCCAGCAGCCCCCGCGGGGGTGAGCAGTTCTTC
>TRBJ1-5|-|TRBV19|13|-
CASSVGPWQPQHF
TGTGCCAGTAGTGTGGGGCCCTGGCAGCCCCAGCATTTT
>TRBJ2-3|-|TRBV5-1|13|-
CASSLEGADTQYF
TGCGCCAGCAGCTTGGAGGGAGCAGATACGCAGTATTTT
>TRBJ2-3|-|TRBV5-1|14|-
CASSLDRSTDTQYF
TGCGCCAGCAGCTTGGACAGGTCGACAGATACGCAGTATTTT
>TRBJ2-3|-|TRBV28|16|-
CASSQPPGRSTDTQYF
TGTGCCAGCAGTCAGCCCCCGGGAAGAAGCACAGATACGCAGTATTTT
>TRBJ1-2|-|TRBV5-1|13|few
CASSSSGLYGYTF
TGCGCCAGCAGTTCTAGCGGACTCTATGGCTACACCTTC
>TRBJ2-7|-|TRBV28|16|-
CASMAASAVSSYEQYF
TGTGCCAGCATGGCGGCGAGCGCCGTCAGTTCCTACGAGCAGTACTTC
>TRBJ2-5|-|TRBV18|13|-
CASSPSGQETQYF
TGTGCCAGCTCACCATCAGGTCAAGAGACCCAGTACTTC
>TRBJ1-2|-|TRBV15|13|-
CATSRDRTVGYTF
TGTGCCACCAGCAGAGACCGGACAGTTGGCTACACCTTC
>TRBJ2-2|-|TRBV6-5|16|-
CASSYSWPGPAGELFF
TGTGCCAGCAGTTACTCCTGGCCGGGGCCTGCCGGGGAGCTGTTTTTT
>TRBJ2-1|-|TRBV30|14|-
CAWTPEGDRNEQFF
TGTGCCTGGACCCCGGAGGGGGATAGGAATGAGCAGTTCTTC
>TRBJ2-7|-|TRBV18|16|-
CASSPTGFFSSYEQYF
TGTGCCAGCTCACCGACAGGCTTCTTTAGCTCCTACGAGCAGTACTTC
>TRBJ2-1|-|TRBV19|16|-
CASRRIDSGSYNEQFF
TGTGCCAGTAGGAGAATAGACTCTGGCTCCTACAATGAGCAGTTCTTC
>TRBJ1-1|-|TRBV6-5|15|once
CASSYSLGGDTEAFF
TGTGCCAGCAGTTACTCGTTAGGGGGGGATACTGAAGCTTTCTTT
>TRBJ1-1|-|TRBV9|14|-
CASSKGPVNTEAFF
TGTGCCAGCAGCAAGGGACCGGTCAACACTGAAGCTTTCTTT
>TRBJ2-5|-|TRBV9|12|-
CASSRVGETQYF
TGTGCCAGCAGCCGGGTAGGAGAGACCCAGTACTTC
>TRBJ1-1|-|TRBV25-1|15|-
CASSQSRGAVTEAFF
TGTGCCAGCAGTCAGAGTCGGGGGGCGGTCACTGAAGCTTTCTTT
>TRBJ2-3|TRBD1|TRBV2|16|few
CASSEHRGSPHDPQYF
TGTGCCAGCAGTGAACACAGGGGGTCCCCTCATGATCCGCAGTATTTT